The rows below give T cell receptor beta chains drawn from one sample of a study of Graves' ophthalmopathy and Graves' hyperthyroidism. One entry per CDR3 protein, called by TCRdb with MiXCR from the multiplex PCR reads. Among around 1,000,000 distinct CDR3 sequences listed, about 38% were seen once. The sample consisted of peripheral blood or thyroid tissue (not recorded which). The receptors here all came from an adult man with Graves' hyperthyroidism. CDR3s include the opening cysteine and the closing phenylalanine or tryptophan. A D gene is named only where the DNA matches it firmly. Clone size, where shown, is once, few, many, or a class for clones that have expanded.

V	D	length	size	J	CDR3	DNA
TRBV19	TRBD1	15	many	TRBJ2-5	CASDRWDRGQETQYF	TGTGCCAGTGACCGCTGGGACAGGGGACAAGAGACCCAGTACTTC
TRBV7-9	TRBD1	17	many	TRBJ1-2	CASSNRDREPRVYGYTF	TGTGCCAGCAGCAACCGGGACAGGGAGCCCCGGGTCTATGGCTACACCTTC
TRBV10-3	NA	14	once	TRBJ2-5	CAISGGTSQETQYF	TGTGCCATCAGTGGGGGGACAAGCCAAGAGACCCAGTACTTC
TRBV9	TRBD1	12	NA	TRBJ1-5	CASSVRDRGQLF	TGTGCCAGCAGCGTCAGGGACAGGGGGCAGCTTTTT
TRBV19	TRBD1	16	NA	TRBJ2-2	CASSIPTGLGTGELFF	TGTGCCAGTAGTATCCCGACAGGGCTGGGCACCGGGGAGCTGTTTTTT
TRBV10-3	TRBD1	15	many	TRBJ2-7	CASSSPGQMSYEQYF	TGTGCCAGCAGTTCACCGGGACAGATGAGCTACGAGCAGTACTTC
TRBV5-1	NA	15	few	TRBJ2-7	CASSLVARSSYEQYF	TGCGCCAGCAGCTTGGTGGCGAGAAGCTCCTACGAGCAGTACTTC
TRBV7-9	NA	12	many	TRBJ2-2	CASVRNTGELFF	TGTGCCAGCGTCCGGAACACCGGGGAGCTGTTTTTT
TRBV20-1	NA	14	NA	TRBJ1-1	CSAGITVGNTEAFF	TGCAGTGCTGGAATAACAGTAGGGAACACTGAAGCCTTCTTT
TRBV27	NA	13	NA	TRBJ1-2	CASSLSLPGGYTF	TGTGCCAGCAGCTTATCATTACCGGGGGGCTACACCTTC
TRBV3-1	TRBD1	14	NA	TRBJ1-3	CASSPRTGVDTIYF	TGTGCCAGCAGCCCCCGGACAGGGGTAGACACCATATATTTT
TRBV6-5	NA	12	few	TRBJ2-7	CASSSRAAEQYF	TGTGCCAGCAGTTCGAGAGCCGCCGAGCAGTACTTC
TRBV7-2	TRBD1	14	once	TRBJ2-5	CASSTGTGPETQYF	TGTGCCAGCAGTACAGGGACAGGGCCAGAGACCCAGTACTTC
TRBV11-2	TRBD1	13	many	TRBJ1-6	CASSLDQGATLHF	TGTGCCAGCAGCTTAGATCAGGGGGCGACCCTCCACTTT
TRBV30	NA	13	NA	TRBJ1-1	CAWSVGADTEAFF	TGTGCCTGGAGTGTGGGGGCGGACACTGAAGCTTTCTTT
TRBV15	NA	16	NA	TRBJ1-6	CATSRTPNPYNSPLHF	TGTGCCACCAGCAGAACACCTAACCCTTATAATTCACCCCTCCACTTT
TRBV14	NA	14	few	TRBJ1-5	CASSAGAENQPQHF	TGTGCCAGCAGTGCGGGGGCAGAGAATCAGCCCCAGCATTTT
TRBV25-1	NA	13	many	TRBJ1-2	CASSERGKDGYTF	TGTGCCAGCAGTGAACGCGGGAAGGATGGCTACACCTTC
TRBV7-2	NA	15	NA	TRBJ1-6	CASSQEQGYNSPLHF	TGTGCCAGCAGCCAAGAACAGGGCTATAATTCACCCCTCCACTTT
TRBV7-2	NA	16	NA	TRBJ2-3	CASSQGGAGITDTQYF	TGTGCCAGCAGCCAGGGGGGAGCGGGAATCACAGATACGCAGTATTTT
TRBV29-1	NA	14	many	TRBJ1-1	CSVSHGTANTEAFF	TGCAGCGTTAGTCATGGGACCGCCAACACTGAAGCTTTCTTT
TRBV29-1	NA	9	many	TRBJ1-1	CSVDCEAFF	TGCAGCGTTGACTGTGAAGCTTTCTTT
TRBV10-3	TRBD1	12	many	TRBJ2-7	CAIRDRVNEQYF	TGTGCCATCAGGGACAGGGTCAACGAGCAGTACTTC
TRBV7-2	NA	14	NA	TRBJ1-1	CASSLFAGNTEAFF	TGTGCCAGCAGTTTATTCGCAGGGAACACTGAAGCTTTCTTT
TRBV19	NA	14	many	TRBJ1-1	CASSARGRDTEAFF	TGTGCCAGTAGTGCTCGGGGGCGAGACACTGAAGCTTTCTTT
TRBV6-6	NA	13	many	TRBJ1-1	CASSYQTNTEAFF	TGTGCCAGCAGCTATCAGACGAACACTGAAGCTTTCTTT
TRBV19	NA	13	NA	TRBJ1-1	CASSETRGSEAFF	TGTGCCAGTAGCGAGACGCGGGGGTCTGAAGCTTTCTTT
TRBV10-3	NA	15	NA	TRBJ1-1	CASSFAGVPDTEAFF	TGTGCCAGCAGTTTCGCAGGGGTCCCGGACACTGAAGCTTTCTTT
TRBV7-8	NA	12	many	TRBJ1-4	CASSFMQEKLFF	TGTGCCAGCAGCTTTATGCAGGAAAAACTGTTTTTT
TRBV5-5	NA	16	NA	TRBJ2-5	CASSPVRVVAEETQYF	TGTGCCAGCAGCCCAGTGCGGGTGGTAGCGGAAGAGACCCAGTACTTC
TRBV20-1	NA	14	many	TRBJ2-5	CSARDRGLQETQYF	TGCAGTGCTAGAGATCGCGGACTTCAAGAGACCCAGTACTTC
TRBV10-3	TRBD2	15	NA	TRBJ2-7	CAISSPGLAGIEQYF	TGTGCCATCAGTTCCCCGGGACTAGCGGGAATCGAGCAGTACTTC
TRBV6-5	TRBD2	14	NA	TRBJ2-7	CASSFASGGYEQYF	TGTGCCAGCAGTTTCGCTTCGGGGGGCTACGAGCAGTACTTC
TRBV5-8	TRBD1	15	few	TRBJ1-2	CASSTRTGGVYGYTF	TGTGCCAGCAGCACTAGGACAGGGGGCGTCTATGGCTACACCTTC
TRBV5-6	NA	11	NA	TRBJ2-5	CASYSAGRVNF	TGTGCCAGCTACTCGGCGGGACGAGTCAACTTC
TRBV27	TRBD1	14	few	TRBJ1-4	CASRRDRHNEKLFF	TGTGCCAGCAGGAGGGACAGGCATAATGAAAAACTGTTTTTT
TRBV2	NA	17	NA	TRBJ2-6	CASSLGAWGLGANVLTF	TGTGCCAGCAGCTTAGGGGCTTGGGGCCTAGGGGCCAACGTCCTGACTTTC
TRBV6-2/TRBV6-3	NA	15	NA	TRBJ2-7	CASSYGHPSWGEQYF	TGTGCCAGCAGTTACGGACACCCATCATGGGGCGAGCAGTACTTC
TRBV20-1	NA	13	many	TRBJ1-1	CSARVRMNTEAFF	TGCAGTGCTAGAGTACGGATGAACACTGAAGCTTTCTTT
TRBV29-1	TRBD1	15	NA	TRBJ2-7	CSVASGTGPTYEQYF	TGCAGCGTTGCTTCGGGGACAGGCCCTACCTACGAGCAGTACTTC
TRBV29-1	TRBD2	14	NA	TRBJ2-5	CSVLSGGSKETQYF	TGCAGCGTCCTTAGCGGGGGGTCCAAAGAGACCCAGTACTTC
TRBV29-1	NA	13	NA	TRBJ2-6	CSLGEPGANVLTF	TGCAGCTTAGGTGAACCTGGGGCCAACGTCCTGACTTTC
TRBV14	TRBD1	17	few	TRBJ1-6	CASSLMTGRTYNSPLHF	TGTGCCAGCAGCCTGATGACAGGGAGAACCTATAATTCACCCCTCCACTTT
TRBV14	NA	11	many	TRBJ2-7	CASSQKYEQYF	TGTGCCAGCAGCCAAAAGTACGAGCAGTACTTC
TRBV2	NA	14	few	TRBJ1-6	CASSGALALSPLHF	TGTGCCAGCAGTGGGGCCTTGGCGTTATCACCCCTCCACTTT
TRBV29-1	TRBD2	12	many	TRBJ2-7	CSVMGSGKVQYF	TGCAGCGTCATGGGTAGCGGGAAGGTGCAGTACTTC
TRBV15	NA	14	few	TRBJ1-6	CAPDGVRGHSPLHF	TGTGCCCCAGACGGGGTCAGGGGTCATTCACCCCTCCACTTT
TRBV19	NA	15	NA	TRBJ1-1	CASTALGVGNTEAFF	TGTGCCAGTACCGCTCTCGGGGTGGGGAACACTGAAGCTTTCTTT
TRBV6-1	NA	15	NA	TRBJ2-6	CASSGGLTGADVLTF	TGTGCCAGCAGCGGTGGACTAACGGGGGCCGACGTCCTGACTTTC
TRBV29-1	NA	11	NA	TRBJ1-2	CSVGQLYGYTF	TGCAGCGTAGGCCAACTCTATGGCTACACCTTC
TRBV4-2	TRBD1	16	NA	TRBJ1-1	CASSLGQGGSNTEAFF	TGTGCCAGCAGCCTTGGACAGGGGGGGTCAAACACTGAAGCTTTCTTT
TRBV12-3/TRBV12-4	TRBD1	15	NA	TRBJ1-4	CASSPLDRGRGKLFF	TGTGCCAGCAGTCCCCTAGACAGGGGGCGCGGAAAACTGTTTTTT
TRBV2	TRBD2	13	NA	TRBJ2-7	CARASGAAYEQYF	TGTGCCAGAGCTAGCGGGGCCGCCTACGAGCAGTACTTC
TRBV6-1	NA	13	few	TRBJ2-7	CASSVYGGYEQYF	TGTGCCAGCAGTGTTTACGGAGGCTACGAGCAGTACTTC
TRBV4-2	NA	17	NA	TRBJ2-5	CASSQGAGAEYQETQYF	TGTGCCAGCAGCCAAGGCGCCGGAGCGGAGTACCAAGAGACCCAGTACTTC
TRBV19	NA	17	few	TRBJ2-2	CASTPTRQSLGTGELFF	TGTGCCAGTACCCCTACCCGGCAATCCTTGGGGACCGGGGAGCTGTTTTTT
TRBV10-2	NA	14	many	TRBJ2-7	CASSGDPGEYEQYF	TGCGCCAGCAGTGGCGACCCAGGGGAGTACGAGCAGTACTTC